The 5 T cell receptor beta chains below were found in one sample sequenced in a study of regulatory T cells in long-lasting Graves disease. Construction of TCR beta libraries relied on iRepertoire HTBI primers and on Arm-PCR targeting CDR3 regions. One entry per CDR3 protein results from TCRdb running MiXCR on the multiplex PCR reads. The data contain 500,000 to 700,000 distinct CDR3 sequences, 30% of them singletons. Time point meaning: persistent/refractory GD, antithyroid drugs over 5 years with positive TRAb. After RNA was extracted from PBMCs, the TCR library was made from it. The starting material was peripheral blood mononuclear cells (PBMCs), obtained when the disease was refractory, from a patient treated with antithyroid drugs. The receptors stem from a female donor with Graves disease.

The chain recombines TRBV6-5 with TRBJ1-1; no definite D call. Germline CDR1 reads MNHEY; CDR2 reads SVGAGI. V was shortened by 2 bases and J by 4 bases, with 11 bases between the two germline ends. The CDR3 covers 14 residues. The CDR3 loop reads CASSYGRRSTEAFF. The CDR3 DNA sequence: TGTGCCAGCAGTTACGGACGGCGGAGCACTGAAGCTTTCTTT.

This clonotype was seen a handful of times. The chain employs TRBV15 and TRBJ2-5; perhaps TRBD2 as D (6 bases). Germline V gene sequence: CDR1 LNHNV, CDR2 YYDKDF (reference sequence). This CDR3 contains 15 residues. V was trimmed by 3 bases and J by 4 bases, leaving 15 bases between them. The CDR3 bases are TGTGCCACCAGCAGCGGGACTGCGGGAAGAGAGACCCAGTACTTC. Its translation: CATSSGTAGRETQYF. Drawing the rest from reference TRBV15 and TRBJ2-5, the complete variable domain is DAMVIQNPRYQVTQFGKPVTLSCSQTLNHNVMYWYQQKSSQAPKLLFHYYDKDFNNEADTPDNFQSRRPNTSFCFLDIRSPGLGDTAMYLCATSSGTAGRETQYFGPGTRLLVL.

This clonotype was found many times. The chain recombines TRBV11-2 with TRBJ2-2; perhaps TRBD2 as D (5 bases). Germline lookup yields CDR1 SGHAT and CDR2 FQNNGV. This CDR3 has 16 residues. The ends were cut back, 1 base at V and 5 bases at J, with 14 bases in the middle. The CDR3 reads CASSLGIAGRTGELFF. The CDR3 DNA follows: TGTGCCAGCAGCTTAGGTATCGCGGGTCGAACCGGGGAGCTGTTTTTT.

The chain carries TRBV28 and TRBJ1-2, with a weak D call TRBD1 (5 bases). V dropped 6 bases and J dropped 6 bases, with 8 bases sitting between them. The length of the CDR3 is 11 residues. CDR1 is MDHEN, CDR2 SYDVKM, per germline. This chain's CDR3 is CASRGGDGYTF. The DNA of the CDR3 is TGTGCCAGCAGGGGGGGAGATGGCTACACCTTC.

This clonotype came up many times. The CDR3 sequence: CASSFMTGQNTEAFF. The CDR3 DNA reads TGTGCCAGCAGTTTTATGACAGGACAGAACACTGAAGCTTTCTTT. The chain uses TRBV28 and TRBJ1-1, with a weak D call TRBD1 (6 bases). The CDR3 consists of 15 residues. The germline V gene has CDR1 MDHEN and CDR2 SYDVKM. Trimming shortened V by 3 bases and J by 1 base, and 12 bases separated the two germline ends.